The next 17 T cell receptor beta chains were all read from a single sample in a study of lymphopenia after photon versus proton radiotherapy. TCRdb's table, derived via immunoSEQ multiplex PCR, lists solely in-frame clones and lacks some. The table shows tens of thousands of clones, with 65% to 85% occurring only once. Sequenced material: peripheral blood, taken from a patient treated with photon-based radiotherapy. These receptors all come from a man aged 45 to 65 with gastric cancer.

This chain links TRBV19 with TRBJ1-5; 8 nucleotides align to TRBD1. The CDR3 totals 16 residues. Per germline, CDR1 LNHDA and CDR2 SQIVND (reference sequence). J lost 0 bases, V lost 2 bases, and 3 bases had no gene match. In DNA, the CDR3 is TGTGCCAGTAGTATAACAGGGGGGACTAGCAATCAGCCCCAGCATTTT. Translation: CASSITGGTSNQPQHF.

The chain links TRBV7-9 to TRBJ1-2, with TRBD1 as a possible D gene (6 bases). This CDR3 region has 12 residues. Trimming stripped 5 bases from V and 5 bases from J, with 9 bases between. Germline V gene data show CDR1 as SEHNR and CDR2 as FQNEAQ (reference sequence). CDR3 sequence reads: CASSRTDYGYTF. The CDR3 nucleotides are TGTGCCAGCAGCCGGACAGATTATGGCTACACCTTC.

The chain combines TRBV10-3 with TRBJ2-1, with D possibly being TRBD1 (5 bases). The CDR3 extends over 12 amino acids. The germline V and J ends were trimmed by 4 bases and 6 bases, with 7 bases remaining between them. The germline CDR1 and CDR2 sequences are ENHRY and SYGVKD. CDR3 DNA: TGTGCCATCAGTGGACAGCCCAATGAGCAGTTCTTC. Its protein product is CAISGQPNEQFF.

The chain is built from TRBV28 and TRBJ2-2; 7 nucleotides align to TRBD1. The germline CDR1 and CDR2 sequences are MDHEN and SYDVKM. Trimming cost V 2 bases and J 5 bases; bases outside gene matches: 5. The CDR3 extends over 15 amino acids. CDR3 loop: CASSLQGVRTGELFF. CDR3 sequence (DNA): TGTGCCAGCAGTTTACAGGGGGTTCGAACCGGGGAGCTGTTTTTT.

This clone showed up just once. The chain joins TRBV7-3 to TRBJ2-1, with D hard to call. With 2 bases removed from V and 10 bases from J, the gap between germline ends came to 9 bases. Germline V gives CDR1 SGHTA, CDR2 FQGTGA. This CDR3 is built from 12 residues. CDR3 region: CASSLYGTEQFF. DNA for the CDR3: TGTGCCAGCAGCTTATACGGCACAGAGCAGTTCTTC.

The chain employs TRBV11-3 and TRBJ1-5, with D possibly being TRBD1 (5 bases). The CDR3 extends over 19 amino acids. Trimming took off 1 base at V and 1 base at J, with 20 bases between the two ends. The germline CDR1 and CDR2 sequences are SGHNT and YENEEA. CDR3 nucleotides: TGTGCCAGCAGCTTAGTTTTCAGGGTAGTAGGAAAAAGCAATCAGCCCCAGCATTTT. It is translated as CASSLVFRVVGKSNQPQHF.

This clone has just one count. V gene TRBV30 combines with J gene TRBJ1-1; D unclear. Trimming removed 2 bases at V and 4 bases at J, with 11 bases between. This CDR3 is 13 amino acids long. CDR1 GTSNPN and CDR2 SVGIG come from the germline V gene (reference sequence). CDR3 sequence reads: CAWSPTVITEAFF. CDR3 in DNA: TGTGCCTGGAGTCCCACAGTGATCACTGAAGCTTTCTTT.

This chain links TRBV4-1 with TRBJ1-5, with D uncertain. The germline V and J ends were trimmed by 3 bases and 0 bases, with 15 bases remaining between them. The CDR3 extends over 17 amino acids. Germline CDR1 reads MGHRA; CDR2 reads YSYEKL. The CDR3 loop is CASSHDRAGISNQPQHF. The CDR3 DNA sequence: TGCGCCAGCAGCCACGATAGGGCAGGCATTAGCAATCAGCCCCAGCATTTT.

This sequence joins TRBV30 and TRBJ2-1, with D perhaps matching TRBD2 (5 bases). The CDR3 sequence is 17 residues long. V gave up 1 base and J gave up 2 bases, with 18 bases separating them. Per germline, CDR1 GTSNPN and CDR2 SVGIG (reference sequence). The CDR3 DNA reads TGTGCCTGGAGTGAGGGAACAAGCGGCCCGGCCTACAATGAGCAGTTCTTC. Translation: CAWSEGTSGPAYNEQFF.

This clone was detected only once. V and J are TRBV19 and TRBJ2-1, with D perhaps TRBD1 or TRBD2 (5 bases each). V lost 3 bases and J 12 bases, leaving 12 bases between the germline ends. The CDR3 has 12 amino acids. Germline V gives CDR1 LNHDA, CDR2 SQIVND (reference sequence). CDR3 bases: TGTGCCAGTAGTATGGGGGAGAGGGGGCAGTTCTTC. Encoded protein: CASSMGERGQFF.

The chain recombines TRBV7-9 with TRBJ1-1; the D gene is possibly TRBD1 (5 bases). The CDR3 runs to 13 residues. Trimming stripped 4 bases from V and 4 bases from J, with 10 bases between. The germline V gene has CDR1 SEHNR and CDR2 FQNEAQ (reference sequence). The DNA for the CDR3 is TGTGCCAGCAGCTCCACAGGTTTCACTGAAGCTTTCTTT. Its translation is CASSSTGFTEAFF.

The gene calls are TRBV5-1 and TRBJ2-7, with TRBD1 matching over 10 bases. V lost 0 bases, J lost 5 bases, and 8 bases stayed unmatched. CDR3 length: 16 residues. CDR1 is SGHRS, CDR2 YFSETQ, per germline. CDR3 DNA: TGCGCCAGCAGCTTGGCCTGGGGACAGGGGTCTGACGAGCAGTACTTC. As protein: CASSLAWGQGSDEQYF.

This chain links TRBV7-9 with TRBJ2-7; no clear D gene. Germline V lookup: CDR1 SEHNR, CDR2 FQNEAQ (reference sequence). There are 14 residues in the CDR3. The V gene lost 1 base and the J gene lost 2 bases, with 9 bases spanning the gap. CDR3 sequence: CASSLGARTYEQYF. The CDR3 bases are TGTGCCAGCAGCTTAGGGGCCCGCACCTACGAGCAGTACTTC.

This clone came up a few times. CDR3 DNA: TGTGCCAGCACCATTCGAAGGGAGACCTACGAGCAGTACTTC. It yields the protein CASTIRRETYEQYF. The V call is TRBV7-8, the J call TRBJ2-7; tentative D call: TRBD2 (5 bases). V lost 7 bases and J lost 2, with 15 bases in between. The CDR3 runs to 14 residues. Per the germline V gene, CDR1 is SGHVS and CDR2 is FQNEAQ.

As DNA, the CDR3 is TGTGCCAGCAGTGAACCCGGGAGGGCCAGAGAGACCCAGTACTTC. Translation gives CASSEPGRARETQYF. The chain couples TRBV2 to TRBJ2-5; 8 bases line up with TRBD2. The germline V gene encodes CDR1 SNHLY and CDR2 FYNNEI. The CDR3 consists of 15 residues. Trimming at V came to 2 bases and at J to 4 bases, leaving 6 bases not matched to a gene.

This sequence joins TRBV19 and TRBJ2-7, with a possible D match to TRBD2 (5 bases). The CDR3 is 15 residues long. Trimming pared 3 bases from V and 4 bases from J, leaving 16 bases between. CDR1 and CDR2 from the germline V gene are LNHDA and SQIVND (reference sequence). The CDR3 region has the DNA TGTGCCAGTAGTATGCAGCGGACCCCCGGTTACGAGCAGTACTTC. It is translated as CASSMQRTPGYEQYF. Variable domain in full (rest from reference TRBV19 and TRBJ2-7): DGGITQSPKYLFRKEGQNVTLSCEQNLNHDAMYWYRQDPGQGLRLIYYSQIVNDFQKGDIAEGYSVSREKKESFPLTVTSAQKNPTAFYLCASSMQRTPGYEQYFGPGTRLTVT.

This sequence joins TRBV10-3 and TRBJ2-2, with 9 bases identical to TRBD1. The CDR3 has 16 residues. CDR1 and CDR2 (germline): ENHRY, SYGVKD. V shed 2 bases and J 4 bases; nucleotides not matched to a gene: 5. CDR3 bases: TGTGCCATCAGTGAGGCGGACAGGGGTGGCACCGGGGAGCTGTTTTTT. Protein: CAISEADRGGTGELFF.